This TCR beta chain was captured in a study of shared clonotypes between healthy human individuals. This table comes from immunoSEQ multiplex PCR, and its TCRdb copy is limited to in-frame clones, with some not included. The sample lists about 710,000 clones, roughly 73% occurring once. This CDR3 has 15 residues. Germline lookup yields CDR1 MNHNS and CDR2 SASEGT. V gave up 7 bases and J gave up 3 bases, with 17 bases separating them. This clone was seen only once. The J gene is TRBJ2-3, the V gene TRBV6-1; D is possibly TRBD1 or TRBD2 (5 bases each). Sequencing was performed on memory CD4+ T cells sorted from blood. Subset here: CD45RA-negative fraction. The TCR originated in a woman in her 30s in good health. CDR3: CASISRERITDTQYF. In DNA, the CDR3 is TGTGCCAGCATTTCCAGGGAGCGGATAACAGATACGCAGTATTTT.